This TCR beta chain stems from a study of cytotoxic CD8 clonotypes in ibrutinib-treated CLL. Study-level information: Once treatment had gone on for a median of around eleven months, range 6 to 36, response samples were drawn. There were, on average, about 250,000 productive templates and 90,000 to 95,000 productive rearrangements per sample.

Profiled with immunoSEQ multiplex PCR; TCRdb holds only in-frame clones, not every one. Here the sample spans approximately 90,000 clones, more than 70% being singletons. Findings of the study overall: Treatment saw public clonotypes, which were uncommon, either contract or stay stable. Clonality at baseline surpassed age-matched healthy donors and tracked circulating CD8+ T-cell counts.

About this clone itself: Its antigen is currently unknown.

V dropped 1 base and J dropped 4 bases, with 10 bases sitting between them. CDR3 length: 15 residues. Germline values: CDR1 SGHTA, CDR2 FQGNSA. The rearrangement uses TRBV7-2 and TRBJ2-2, with D possibly being TRBD2 (6 bases). This TCR derives from a human donor with chronic lymphocytic leukemia. The specimen was PBMCs, collected after 24 months of ibrutinib treatment. CDR3 sequence: CASSLGGIGTGELFF. The CDR3 bases are TGTGCCAGCAGCTTAGGCGGGATAGGCACCGGGGAGCTGTTTTTT.